Presented here are 9 T cell receptor beta chains from one specimen sequenced in a study of beta chain features in type 1 diabetes. Study-level results: Type 1 diabetes patients had moderately but significantly shorter TCRB CDR3s in all four CD4+ subsets.

These TCRs are of unknown antigen specificity. Every bit of the isolated RNA underwent reverse transcription, so sequencing read expressed TCRB transcripts. Sequencing was performed with immunoSEQ multiplex PCR; in TCRdb, only in-frame clones are kept and a portion is missing. The table lists hundreds of thousands of clones, about an eighth of them singletons. Sample: naive CD4+ T cells from blood. These receptor sequences come from a man aged 18 to 29 with type 1 diabetes.

This chain joins TRBV2 and TRBJ1-6; 7 bases agree with TRBD1. The CDR3 is 15 amino acids. V dropped 4 bases and J dropped 5; count of bases not matched to a gene: 5. Germline V gives CDR1 SNHLY, CDR2 FYNNEI. CDR3 protein: CASSGRRGDNSPLHF. The CDR3 DNA reads TGTGCCAGCAGTGGGCGCAGGGGGGATAATTCACCCCTCCACTTT.

The rearrangement uses TRBV30 and TRBJ1-2, with no clear D. Germline CDR1 and CDR2: GTSNPN and SVGIG (reference sequence). The CDR3 is 15 residues long. Trimming cost V 1 base and J 4 bases, with 16 bases left between them. This CDR3 reads CAWSEPGPILYGYTF. The CDR3 DNA follows: TGTGCCTGGAGTGAACCGGGCCCTATTCTCTATGGCTACACCTTC.

The rearrangement joins TRBV29-1 to TRBJ1-2, with 9 bases that match TRBD1. The CDR3 consists of 14 residues. Germline V gene sequence: CDR1 SQVTM, CDR2 ANQGSEA. The V gene end was trimmed by 1 base and the J gene end by 4 bases; junction bases not matched to a gene: 4. CDR3 sequence (DNA): TGCAGCGTTGAAGGGAAGGACAGGGGCTATGGCTACACCTTC. Translation gives CSVEGKDRGYGYTF. The full variable domain, with the rest looked up from reference TRBV29-1 and TRBJ1-2, is SAVISQKPSRDICQRGTSLTIQCQVDSQVTMMFWYRQQPGQSLTLIATANQGSEATYESGFVIDKFPISRPNLTFSTLTVSNMSPEDSSIYLCSVEGKDRGYGYTFGSGTRLTVV.

In this sample, this clone turned up a few times. This chain connects TRBV7-9 to TRBJ2-1, with 8 bases that match TRBD2. J gave up 5 bases and V 1 base, and 10 bases lay outside the gene matches. The CDR3 loop spans 17 amino acids. Germline V gene lookup returns CDR1 SEHNR and CDR2 FQNEAQ (reference sequence). Here the CDR3 DNA reads TGTGCCAGCAGCTTAGTCCGGACTAGCTTGAACAACAATGAGCAGTTCTTC. Protein: CASSLVRTSLNNNEQFF. The variable domain in full, completed from reference TRBV7-9 and TRBJ2-1, reads DTGVSQNPRHKITKRGQNVTFRCDPISEHNRLYWYRQTLGQGPEFLTYFQNEAQLEKSRLLSDRFSAERPKGSFSTLEIQRTEQGDSAMYLCASSLVRTSLNNNEQFFGPGTRLTVL.

This clone has more than one count but fewer than ten. The junction departs from germline at one end; a sequencing error may be responsible. V usage is TRBV30 and J usage is TRBJ1-2; no clear D gene. Germline V gene data show CDR1 as GTSNPN and CDR2 as SVGIG (reference sequence). CDR3 length: 10 residues. The CDR3 is CAWSNTLNIF. The CDR3 coding sequence is TGTGCCTGGAGTAACACACTAAACATTTTC.

V and J are TRBV6-5 and TRBJ2-1; 10 nucleotides align to TRBD1. The J segment lost 4 bases and the V segment lost 4 bases, leaving 7 bases of the junction unmatched. The CDR3 is 16 residues long. Germline V lookup: CDR1 MNHEY, CDR2 SVGAGI. In DNA, the CDR3 is TGTGCCAGCAGTTCCCCCGGGACAGGGGTGTACAATGAGCAGTTCTTC. Its translation: CASSSPGTGVYNEQFF.

The chain combines TRBV29-1 with TRBJ1-1; D unresolved. In germline, CDR1 is SQVTM, CDR2 ANQGSEA. V lost 6 bases and J 2 bases, leaving 10 bases between the germline ends. This CDR3 region has 12 residues. CDR3 in DNA: TGCAGCGTGTCCGGGGTCAACACTGAAGCTTTCTTT. Amino acid sequence: CSVSGVNTEAFF.

This clone was picked up a small number of times. The same CDR3 is also encoded by other DNA sequences in this sample. The J gene is TRBJ1-1, the V gene TRBV29-1, with no clear D. CDR3 length: 13 amino acids. Trimming stripped 2 bases from V and 0 bases from J, with 7 bases between. Germline V lookup: CDR1 SQVTM, CDR2 ANQGSEA. The CDR3 bases are TGCAGCGTTGAACCCAGATTGAACACTGAAGCTTTCTTT. Translating it yields CSVEPRLNTEAFF.

This clone was seen a few times. The chain recombines TRBV5-1 with TRBJ2-3; 8 bases are shared with TRBD2. With V trimmed by 2 bases and J by 2 bases, 7 bases remained unmatched. Germline V gene sequence: CDR1 SGHRS, CDR2 YFSETQ. This CDR3 is 16 amino acids long. This CDR3 is CASSFRSGGSTDTQYF. The DNA for the CDR3 is TGCGCCAGCAGCTTCAGGAGCGGGGGATCCACAGATACGCAGTATTTT.